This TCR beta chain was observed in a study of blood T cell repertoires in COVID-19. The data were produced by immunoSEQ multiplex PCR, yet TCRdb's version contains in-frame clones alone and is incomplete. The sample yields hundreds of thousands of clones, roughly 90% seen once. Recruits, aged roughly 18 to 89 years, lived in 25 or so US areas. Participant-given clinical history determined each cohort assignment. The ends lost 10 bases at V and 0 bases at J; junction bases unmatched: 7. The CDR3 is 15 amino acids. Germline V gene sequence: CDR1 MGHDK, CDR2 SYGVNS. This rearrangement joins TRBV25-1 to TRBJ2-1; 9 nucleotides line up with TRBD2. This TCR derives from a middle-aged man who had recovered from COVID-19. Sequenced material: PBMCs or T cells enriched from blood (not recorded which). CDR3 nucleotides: TGTGCCACCACCCTAGCGGGGAGCTCCTACAATGAGCAGTTCTTC. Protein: CATTLAGSSYNEQFF.